These T cell receptor beta chains were read from a single sample in a study of TIL therapy for anti-PD-1-resistant metastatic lung cancer. Assay: immunoSEQ multiplex PCR; the TCRdb copy retains only in-frame clones and omits some. The sample holds more than 45,000 clones; around 90% are singletons and the top ten take 2% to 3%. The sequencing used blood, collected at baseline. These receptors originate from a person between 30 and 80 years old with non-small cell lung cancer. CDR3s include the opening cysteine and the closing phenylalanine or tryptophan. The order of the fields is D gene, J gene, V gene, clone size, CDR3 DNA, CDR3 protein. A D gene is named only where the DNA matches it firmly. Size tells how often a clone was seen (once, few, many) or the class of an expanded clone, and some rows leave it out.

. TRBJ1-5 TRBV19 . TGTGCCAGTAGTAGGGCCCCCCGAGGACAGCCCCAGCATTTT CASSRAPRGQPQHF
TRBD2 TRBJ2-3 TRBV5-1 . TGCGCCAGCACCCAAATCCGGACTAGCGGGTTGAACACAGATACGCAGTATTTT CASTQIRTSGLNTDTQYF
TRBD1 TRBJ1-2 TRBV3-1/TRBV3-2 . TGTGCCAGCAGCGGGACAGGGGTGGATGGCTACACCTTC CASSGTGVDGYTF
. TRBJ2-1 TRBV5-8 once TGTGCCAGCAGCTGGAGACGGCACTCCAGCTCCTACAATGAGCAGTTCTTC CASSWRRHSSSYNEQFF
. TRBJ1-1 TRBV5-5 . TGTGCCAGCAGCTTAATGGCGGGGAGTCTGAACACTGAAGCTTTCTTT CASSLMAGSLNTEAFF
TRBD2 TRBJ2-7 TRBV5-1 once TGCGCCAGCAGCTTGAGCGGGGGAAACTCCTACGAGCAGTACTTC CASSLSGGNSYEQYF
. TRBJ1-6 TRBV6-5 . TGTGCCAGCAGTTACTCGAAGAGCTCCTATAATTCACCCCTCCACTTT CASSYSKSSYNSPLHF
. TRBJ1-2 TRBV30 . TGTGCCTGGTACCGGGACTGGGGTGGCTACACCTTC CAWYRDWGGYTF
. TRBJ1-4 TRBV19 few TGTGCCAGTGAAACAGGGAACGAAAAACTGTTTTTT CASETGNEKLFF
. TRBJ1-3 TRBV13 . TGTGCCAGCAGCTCTTACTCCGAACGTCTTTTTGGAAACACCATATATTTT CASSSYSERLFGNTIYF
. TRBJ2-1 TRBV27 . TGTGCCAGCAGTTTATCGGCAGGCTATAAGGGAAATGAGCAGTTCTTC CASSLSAGYKGNEQFF
. TRBJ2-2 TRBV2 . TGTGCCAGCACTTTGACAGGATACACCGGGGAGCTGTTTTTT CASTLTGYTGELFF
TRBD2 TRBJ2-1 TRBV14 . TGTGCCAGCAGCCGGGGGGGAGCGGGTGAGCAGTTCTTC CASSRGGAGEQFF
. TRBJ2-6 TRBV7-3 . TGTGCCAGCAGCCCGGACGGAACCTCTGGGGCCAACGTCCTGACTTTC CASSPDGTSGANVLTF
. TRBJ1-5 TRBV24-1 . TGTGCCACCAGTGCCGCAACCGGGACAAGCAATCAGCCCCAGCATTTT CATSAATGTSNQPQHF
. TRBJ1-1 TRBV6-5 . TGTGCCAGCAGTTACGAGGGCTGGAACACTGAAGCTTTCTTT CASSYEGWNTEAFF
. TRBJ2-1 TRBV28 . TGTGCCAGCAGTCCCGGGACGCCTAAGGCGAATGAGCAGTTCTTC CASSPGTPKANEQFF
. TRBJ1-2 TRBV2 . TGTGCCAGCAGTGAAGCGTTTGCGGGGGCCTATGGCTACACCTTC CASSEAFAGAYGYTF
. TRBJ2-1 TRBV7-2 once TGTGCCAGCAGCTTAATTGGTGAGCAGTTCTTC CASSLIGEQFF
TRBD1 TRBJ2-5 TRBV19 . TGTGCCAGTGGACAGGGGGAGACCCAGTACTTC CASGQGETQYF